Listed here is a single T cell receptor beta chain. As yet, its antigen is unknown. A much larger clone lies a single base off, so this may be a read error. This sample is part of a study of T cell repertoires in cytomegalovirus infection. Overall study context: Signatures in public TCR beta sequences pointed to both CMV infection and matching HLA type.

One entry per CDR3 protein results from TCRdb running MiXCR on the reads. The sample shows some 150,000 distinct CDR3 sequences, about 20% of them seen only once. General observations from the study: What dominated the ex vivo response were HLA-C-restricted CMV-specific TCR beta clonotypes. Of the TCR beta families, the public ones yielded a cumulative frequency that identified carriers of CMV plus the relevant HLA.

The TCR comes from a human donor in good health (CMV status not recorded). Some clones in this sample may be carry-over from other donors' samples. The material sequenced was PBMCs.

CDR3 nucleotides: TGTGCCAGCAGCTTAGGCGCCAACTCCTACGAGCTGTACTTC. Amino acids: CASSLGANSYELYF. V gene TRBV7-9 combines with J gene TRBJ2-7; D is undetermined. The CDR3 totals 14 residues. Germline V CDR1 and CDR2: SEHNR, FQNEAQ (reference sequence). Full variable domain (rest looked up from reference TRBV7-9 and TRBJ2-7): DTGVSQNPRHKITKRGQNVTFRCDPISEHNRLYWYRQTLGQGPEFLTYFQNEAQLEKSRLLSDRFSAERPKGSFSTLEIQRTEQGDSAMYLCASSLGANSYELYFGPGTRLTVT.